This is a list of T cell receptor beta chains from one sample in a study of T-cell memory formation after mild COVID-19. TCRdb fed the 5' RACE reads into MiXCR, producing one record per CDR3 protein. The data contain a few hundred thousand distinct CDR3 sequences, over 25% of them singletons. Specimen: PBMCs or a T cell subset sorted from them (not recorded which). The receptors derive from an adult woman who had mild COVID-19 (a few samples of this study predate the infection). Cell type and time point are not known. CDR3s include the opening cysteine and the closing phenylalanine or tryptophan. Fields, in order: J gene, CDR3 length, V gene, CDR3 protein.

TRBJ2-5,15,TRBV5-8,CASSYGTGRGETQYF
TRBJ2-7,12,TRBV30,CAWSLRDYEQYF
TRBJ2-7,13,TRBV19,CASSPAFGSEQYF
TRBJ1-1,12,TRBV6-5,CASKTGRTEAFF
TRBJ2-2,19,TRBV5-1,CASSLGSSGTGSYTGELFF
TRBJ1-4,13,TRBV10-3,CAITRGTNEKLFF
TRBJ2-6,15,TRBV6-2/TRBV6-3,CASNAQGSGANVLTF
TRBJ2-1,15,TRBV20-1,CSGLIGRGAYNEQFF
TRBJ1-4,13,TRBV15,CATSRTVNEKLFF
TRBJ2-3,18,TRBV9,CASSLQQRTNYYTDTQYF
TRBJ2-3,13,TRBV29-1,CSVGTGSTDTQYF
TRBJ1-2,12,TRBV29-1,CSVGQGDYGYTF
TRBJ1-2,11,TRBV6-2/TRBV6-3,CASSHDRGYTF
TRBJ1-2,12,TRBV20-1,CSALTEGYGYTF
TRBJ1-2,13,TRBV6-5,CASSFRSNYGYTF
TRBJ1-3,17,TRBV25-1,CASSELGEGVDGNTIYF
TRBJ2-2,15,TRBV7-2,CASSPDGGRRGELFF
TRBJ2-5,17,TRBV7-3,CASSPLPQREFKETQYF
TRBJ1-2,14,TRBV7-9,CASGRTAVNYGYTF
TRBJ2-3,16,TRBV7-9,CASSLAPRDRGGTQYF